The T cell receptor (beta chain) described here comes from a study of patients and donors after allogeneic stem cell transplantation. In TCRdb, the RT-PCR reads were re-called with MiXCR into one record per CDR3 protein. The repertoire includes over 130,000 distinct CDR3 sequences, about 36% of them detected once, and 50% sits in the top ten. This clonotype was picked up a small number of times. Sequence at one end of the junction differs from germline and may be a read error. The sequence derives from a human donor who was either an allogeneic HSCT recipient or a stem cell or donor lymphocyte infusion donor (not recorded which). It is not recorded whose cells these are; they may come from a transplant donor. Input material: blood, either unsorted or a sorted T cell fraction (not recorded which).

CDR3 region: CASSLAGSNEKLFF. The DNA for the CDR3 is TGTGCCAGCAGCCTTGCAGGGAGTAATGAAAAACTGTTTTTT. The chain is built from TRBV5-1 and TRBJ1-4; possible D gene TRBD1, 5 bases. This CDR3 region has 14 residues. The germline CDR1 and CDR2 sequences are SGHRS and YFSETQ.